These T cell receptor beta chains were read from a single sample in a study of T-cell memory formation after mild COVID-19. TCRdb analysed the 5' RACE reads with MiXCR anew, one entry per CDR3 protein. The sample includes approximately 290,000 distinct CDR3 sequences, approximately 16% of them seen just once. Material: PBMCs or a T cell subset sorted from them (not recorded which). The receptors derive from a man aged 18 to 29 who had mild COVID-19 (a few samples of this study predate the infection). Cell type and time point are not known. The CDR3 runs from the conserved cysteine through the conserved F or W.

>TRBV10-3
CAISGGGGHDNQPQHF
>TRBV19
CASTSTSKANQPQHF
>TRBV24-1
CATSEHPWEKLFF
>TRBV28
CAAGRDRRETQYF
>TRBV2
CASSGNRGHQPQHF
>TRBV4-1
CASSQESRLKEKLFF
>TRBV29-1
CSVEGPQRGTSTDTQYF
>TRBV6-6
CASSPRRGTNSYEQYF
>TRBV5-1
CASSLTRAAAYEQYF
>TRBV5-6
CASSEHGEQYF
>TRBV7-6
CASSLELLQTQYF
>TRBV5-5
CASSGQRGQETQYF
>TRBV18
CASSTGDAGYGYTF